The rows below give T cell receptor beta chains drawn from one sample of a study of T cells after posttransplantation cyclophosphamide. Profiling relied on immunoSEQ multiplex PCR, and the TCRdb table lists in-frame clones only, not all of them. There are tens of thousands of clones in the sample, none observed a single time. Sequenced input: PBMCs. Source of these receptors: a man aged 35-49 years in good health, CMV-negative, and a related stem cell transplant donor. CDR3s include the opening cysteine and the closing phenylalanine or tryptophan. A D gene is named only where the DNA matches it firmly. Rows give clone size only sometimes, using once, few, many, or a class for an expanded clone.

V,size,J,D,CDR3,DNA
TRBV7-3,many,TRBJ2-1,TRBD2,CASSMLAGAYNEQFF,TGTGCCAGCAGCATGTTAGCGGGAGCCTACAATGAGCAGTTCTTC
TRBV7-9,many,TRBJ1-1,.,CASVRGMNTEAFF,TGTGCCAGCGTAAGAGGAATGAACACTGAAGCTTTCTTT
TRBV5-1,many,TRBJ1-3,.,CASSYLSGTGSTIYF,TGCGCCAGCAGCTATTTATCGGGAACAGGGAGCACCATATATTTT
TRBV2,many,TRBJ2-5,.,CASGVGLQGTQYF,TGTGCCAGCGGTGTGGGTCTCCAGGGGACCCAGTACTTC
TRBV19,many,TRBJ1-2,.,CASSTRTGSSPYGYTF,TGTGCCAGTAGTACCCGGACGGGATCCTCTCCATATGGCTACACCTTC
TRBV5-8,few,TRBJ2-5,TRBD1,CASSRAQGARSETQYF,TGTGCCAGCAGCAGGGCACAGGGGGCGAGATCAGAGACCCAGTACTTC
TRBV4-1,many,TRBJ1-1,TRBD1,CASTLTGSNTEAFF,TGCGCCAGCACCCTGACAGGGTCCAACACTGAAGCTTTCTTT
TRBV5-5,many,TRBJ2-7,TRBD1,CASSPLTAGGPSSQYF,TGTGCCAGCAGCCCCTTGACGGCAGGGGGACCTTCTTCGCAGTACTTC
TRBV6-5,many,TRBJ2-5,TRBD2,CASSYSTGTSGRTQYF,TGTGCCAGCAGTTACTCGACCGGGACTAGTGGTCGGACCCAGTACTTC
TRBV23-1,.,TRBJ1-2,.,CASSQSRGGISYGYTF,TGCGCCAGCAGTCAATCTAGGGGGGGAATATCCTATGGCTACACCTTC
TRBV7-9,many,TRBJ2-1,.,CASSWGQDNNEQFF,TGTGCCAGCAGCTGGGGACAAGATAACAATGAGCAGTTCTTC
TRBV27,many,TRBJ2-7,.,CASSLGSRTDTYEQYF,TGTGCCAGCAGTTTAGGATCTAGGACAGATACCTACGAGCAGTACTTC
TRBV6-4,many,TRBJ1-1,TRBD1,CASSVDRGHGEAFF,TGTGCCAGCAGTGTCGACAGGGGGCACGGTGAAGCTTTCTTT
TRBV4-1,many,TRBJ1-2,.,CASSRPDGRNYGYTF,TGCGCCAGCAGCCGGCCGGACGGGAGAAACTATGGCTACACCTTC
TRBV6-5,few,TRBJ1-1,.,CASSYSPEAAFF,TGTGCCAGCAGTTACTCTCCAGAGGCGGCTTTCTTT
TRBV5-1,many,TRBJ2-2,TRBD2,CASTSGRGTGELFF,TGCGCCAGCACGAGCGGGAGAGGGACCGGGGAGCTGTTTTTT
TRBV5-4,medium-sized,TRBJ1-1,.,CASSPIMNTEAFF,TGTGCCAGCAGCCCTATCATGAACACTGAAGCTTTCTTT
TRBV18,few,TRBJ2-5,.,CASSPGGTYPQETQYF,TGTGCCAGCTCACCCGGGGGGACATATCCCCAAGAGACCCAGTACTTC
TRBV7-9,many,TRBJ2-1,.,CASSLLSSAHNEQFF,TGTGCCAGCAGCCTCCTCTCCAGCGCCCACAATGAGCAGTTCTTC
TRBV7-6,few,TRBJ2-1,TRBD1,CASSLLGGTYNEQFF,TGTGCCAGCAGCTTATTAGGGGGCACATACAATGAGCAGTTCTTC
TRBV6-1,many,TRBJ2-1,.,CASRHLAGRYNEQFF,TGTGCCAGCAGACATCTGGCGGGGAGGTACAATGAGCAGTTCTTC
TRBV5-4,few,TRBJ2-1,TRBD1,CASSPGQGATYNEQFF,TGTGCCAGCAGCCCCGGACAGGGCGCTACCTACAATGAGCAGTTCTTC
TRBV5-1,many,TRBJ2-3,.,CASTPGAPMPQDTQYF,TGCGCCAGCACCCCCGGAGCTCCAATGCCGCAAGATACGCAGTATTTT
TRBV5-4,many,TRBJ2-1,.,CASSLTGTIDYEQFF,TGTGCCAGCAGCTTGACCGGGACAATAGACTATGAGCAGTTCTTC
TRBV18,many,TRBJ1-1,TRBD1,CASSLKTGGTEAFF,TGTGCCAGCTCACTTAAGACAGGGGGCACTGAAGCTTTCTTT
TRBV19,many,TRBJ1-5,.,CASTAAATTNQPQHF,TGTGCCAGTACCGCAGCGGCGACGACAAATCAGCCCCAGCATTTT